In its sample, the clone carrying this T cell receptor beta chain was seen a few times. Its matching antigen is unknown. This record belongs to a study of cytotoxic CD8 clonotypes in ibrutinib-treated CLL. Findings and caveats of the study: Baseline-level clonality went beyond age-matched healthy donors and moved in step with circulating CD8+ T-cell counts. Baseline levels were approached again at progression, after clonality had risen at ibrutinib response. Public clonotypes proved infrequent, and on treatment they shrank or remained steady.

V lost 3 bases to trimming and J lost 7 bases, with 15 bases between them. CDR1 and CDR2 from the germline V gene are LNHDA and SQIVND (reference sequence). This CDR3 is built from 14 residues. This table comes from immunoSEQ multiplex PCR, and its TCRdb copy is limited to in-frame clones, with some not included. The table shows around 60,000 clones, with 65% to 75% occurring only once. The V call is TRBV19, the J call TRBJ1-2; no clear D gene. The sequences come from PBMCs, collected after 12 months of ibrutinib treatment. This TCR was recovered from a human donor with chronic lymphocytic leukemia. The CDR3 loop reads CASSIDPAGSGYTF. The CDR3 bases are TGTGCCAGTAGTATCGACCCGGCGGGGAGTGGCTACACCTTC.